The T cell receptor (beta chain) described here comes from a study of blood T cell repertoires in COVID-19. The overall study: Italy, Spain and the United States were the sources of the convalescent and acute COVID-19 samples.

The germline V gene has CDR1 DFQATT and CDR2 SNEGSKA (reference sequence). V was trimmed by 7 bases and J by 8 bases, leaving 10 bases between them. The CDR3 is 10 residues long. In the original analysis: Reference gene primer amplification gave nucleated cell count estimates. Generated by immunoSEQ multiplex PCR, the TCRdb table keeps only in-frame clones and is missing some. V and J calls and clone size follow that table, whereas D and trimming were derived from the DNA. The table records hundreds of thousands of clones, about 80% of them present only once. This clone was seen a handful of times. The rearrangement joins TRBV20-1 to TRBJ2-3; D is perhaps TRBD2 (6 bases). Sequenced sample: peripheral blood. This TCR was recovered from a woman older than 75 with acute or convalescent COVID-19. The CDR3 spells CSGGSGTQYF. The CDR3 coding sequence is TGCAGTGGGGGTAGCGGTACGCAGTATTTT.